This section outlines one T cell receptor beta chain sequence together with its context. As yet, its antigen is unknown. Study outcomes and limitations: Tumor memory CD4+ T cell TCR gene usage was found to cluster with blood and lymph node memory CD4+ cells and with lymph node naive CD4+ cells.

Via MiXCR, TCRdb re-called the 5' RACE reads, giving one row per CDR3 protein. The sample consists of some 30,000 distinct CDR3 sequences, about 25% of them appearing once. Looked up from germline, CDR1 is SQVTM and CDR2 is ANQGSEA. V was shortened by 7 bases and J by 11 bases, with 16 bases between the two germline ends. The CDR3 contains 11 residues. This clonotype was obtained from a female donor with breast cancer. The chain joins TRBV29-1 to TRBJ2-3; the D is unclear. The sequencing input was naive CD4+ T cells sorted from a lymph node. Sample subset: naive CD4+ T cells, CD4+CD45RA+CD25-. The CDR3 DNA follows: TGCAGCGCCGCTTCCCTACGTGTGCAGTATTTT. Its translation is CSAASLRVQYF.